What follows are 20 T cell receptor beta chains derived from one specimen sequenced in a study of cytomegalovirus exposure and HLA in healthy donors. Data came from immunoSEQ multiplex PCR; TCRdb stores just in-frame clones and leaves some out. The sample has about 190,000 clones, about 83% seen once. Input material: PBMCs. These receptors all come from a woman under 30 in good health and CMV-seronegative.

This clone occurred a few times. The chain has TRBV5-1 and TRBJ2-7; maybe TRBD2 (5 bases). Germline assignment: CDR1 SGHRS and CDR2 YFSETQ. The CDR3 has 13 amino acids. V lost 0 bases, J lost 7 bases, and 11 bases lay in between. The CDR3 DNA is TGCGCCAGCAGCTTGGTATCCCGGAGGGAGCAGTACTTC. As protein: CASSLVSRREQYF. The whole variable domain, remainder taken from reference TRBV5-1 and TRBJ2-7, is KAGVTQTPRYLIKTRGQQVTLSCSPISGHRSVSWYQQTPGQGLQFLFEYFSETQRNKGNFPGRFSGRQFSNSRSEMNVSTLELGDSALYLCASSLVSRREQYFGPGTRLTVT.

This rearrangement joins TRBV10-1 to TRBJ1-6; weak D call: TRBD1 (6 bases). Trimming shortened V by 3 bases and J by 5 bases, and 8 bases separated the two germline ends. This CDR3 comprises 14 residues. Germline V gene lookup returns CDR1 WNHNN and CDR2 SYGVQD (reference sequence). The CDR3 bases are TGCGCCAGCAGTGAACAGGGAAATAATTCACCCCTCCACTTT. As protein: CASSEQGNNSPLHF.

This chain connects TRBV25-1 to TRBJ2-3; D is perhaps TRBD2 (5 bases). The CDR3 loop spans 14 amino acids. CDR1 MGHDK and CDR2 SYGVNS come from the germline V gene. Deletions cut 2 bases from V and 3 bases from J, with 9 bases between. In DNA form, the CDR3 reads TGTGCCAGCAGTGAACCGGGGAGAACAGATACGCAGTATTTT. Encoded protein: CASSEPGRTDTQYF.

The J gene is TRBJ1-2, the V gene TRBV30; tentative D call: TRBD1 (5 bases). CDR1 GTSNPN and CDR2 SVGIG come from the germline V gene (reference sequence). V was trimmed by 2 bases and J by 7 bases, leaving 26 bases between them. This CDR3 comprises 17 residues. This CDR3 reads CAWSLASWGWGGGGYTF. DNA for the CDR3: TGTGCCTGGAGTCTGGCCTCGTGGGGCTGGGGCGGGGGTGGCTACACCTTC.

The V and J genes are TRBV5-1 and TRBJ1-1; 9 bases map to TRBD1. Per the germline V gene, CDR1 is SGHRS and CDR2 is YFSETQ. Losses at the gene ends were 6 bases for V and 6 bases for J; bases not matched to a gene: 9. The CDR3 length is 14 residues. CDR3 amino acids: CASNPQGAHAEAFF. CDR3 bases: TGCGCCAGCAATCCACAGGGGGCGCACGCTGAAGCTTTCTTT.

The CDR3 nucleotides are TGCGCCAGCAGCCAAGATCGAGAGTCTGGCTACACCTTC. Residues: CASSQDRESGYTF. This chain uses TRBV4-1 with TRBJ1-2; D ambiguous. Germline V gene lookup returns CDR1 MGHRA and CDR2 YSYEKL. This CDR3 spans 13 amino acids. Trimming removed 0 bases at V and 7 bases at J, with 9 bases between.

CDR3 nucleotides: TGCGCCAGCAGCTTGGAACAGGACGCTGAAGCTTTCTTT. Encoded protein: CASSLEQDAEAFF. The V gene is TRBV5-1, the J gene TRBJ1-1; possible D gene TRBD1, 5 bases. This CDR3 has 13 amino acids. V lost 0 bases and J lost 6, with 9 bases in between. Germline values: CDR1 SGHRS, CDR2 YFSETQ.

The chain carries TRBV5-6 and TRBJ2-1; 7 bases fit TRBD1. V was clipped by 1 base and J by 8 bases; unmatched bases: 6. Germline CDR1 is SGHDT and CDR2 is YYEEEE. CDR3 length: 14 residues. CDR3 residues: CASSLTGANHEQFF. The DNA of the CDR3 is TGTGCCAGCAGCTTGACAGGGGCTAACCATGAGCAGTTCTTC.

This clone was picked up one time. This chain uses TRBV6-4 with TRBJ1-3, with D tentatively TRBD1 (5 bases). The CDR3 has 18 residues. The ends were cut back, 4 bases at V and 2 bases at J, with 21 bases in the middle. Germline V gene lookup returns CDR1 MRHNA and CDR2 SNTAGT. The CDR3 here is CASSGQWAPTLTGNTIYF. In DNA, the CDR3 is TGTGCCAGCAGTGGACAGTGGGCCCCGACCTTAACTGGAAACACCATATATTTT.

This rearrangement joins TRBV25-1 to TRBJ1-3, with D maybe TRBD1 (6 bases). Germline V gene sequence: CDR1 MGHDK, CDR2 SYGVNS. This CDR3 is built from 15 residues. Deletions cut 5 bases from V and 0 bases from J, with 11 bases between. In nucleotides, the CDR3 is TGTGCCAGCAGTACAGGGACCTTCTCTGGAAACACCATATATTTT. Its protein product is CASSTGTFSGNTIYF. Using reference TRBV25-1 and TRBJ1-3 for the parts outside the CDR3, the full variable domain is EADIYQTPRYLVIGTGKKITLECSQTMGHDKMYWYQQDPGMELHLIHYSYGVNSTEKGDLSSESTVSRIRTEHFPLTLESARPSHTSQYLCASSTGTFSGNTIYFGEGSWLTVV.

The chain carries TRBV4-1 and TRBJ2-7, with a tentative D call TRBD2 (5 bases). V was pared by 1 base and J by 8 bases, with 12 bases between. This CDR3 comprises 13 residues. Germline loops: CDR1 MGHRA, CDR2 YSYEKL. The DNA of the CDR3 is TGCGCCAGCAGCCAAGTTGATCGGGAAAAGCAGTACTTC. Encoded protein: CASSQVDREKQYF.

The chain combines TRBV10-3 with TRBJ1-2; 8 bases fit TRBD1. Looked up from germline, CDR1 is ENHRY and CDR2 is SYGVKD. The CDR3 is made up of 18 amino acids. The V segment lost 2 bases and the J segment 2 bases; nucleotides outside the gene matches: 13. The CDR3 DNA is TGTGCCATCAGTGAGCTCAATGGCAGGGGGCAAAGGAACTATGGCTACACCTTC. Protein: CAISELNGRGQRNYGYTF.

The chain links TRBV5-1 to TRBJ1-2; D unclear. Trimming shortened V by 1 base and J by 0 bases, and 7 bases separated the two germline ends. CDR1 is SGHRS, CDR2 YFSETQ, per germline. The CDR3 length is 14 residues. CDR3 region: CASSLSHSNYGYTF. In DNA form, the CDR3 reads TGCGCCAGCAGCTTGAGCCACTCTAACTATGGCTACACCTTC.

This clone was counted a few times. The chain is built from TRBV29-1 and TRBJ1-2, with TRBD1 as a possible D gene (6 bases). Trimming shortened V by 4 bases and J by 5 bases, and 14 bases separated the two germline ends. CDR3 length: 13 residues. Germline V gene data show CDR1 as SQVTM and CDR2 as ANQGSEA. CDR3 in amino acids: CSVGQGNTYGYTF. In nucleotides, the CDR3 is TGCAGCGTTGGTCAGGGGAATACGTATGGCTACACCTTC.

The chain has TRBV10-3 and TRBJ1-5, with unresolved D. Deletions cut 2 bases from V and 0 bases from J, with 8 bases between. Germline V gene sequence: CDR1 ENHRY, CDR2 SYGVKD. The length of the CDR3 is 15 residues. The CDR3, as DNA: TGTGCCATCAGTGAGGGGAGAAATAGCAATCAGCCCCAGCATTTT. This translates into CAISEGRNSNQPQHF.

V and J are TRBV27 and TRBJ1-2, with TRBD1 matching over 7 bases. The CDR3 extends over 17 amino acids. With 5 bases clipped from V and 1 base from J, the junction kept 13 bases outside the gene matches. Germline V gene lookup returns CDR1 MNHEY and CDR2 SMNVEV (reference sequence). The CDR3 DNA follows: TGTGCCAGCAGTCCGCAGTTAGGGACAGCCATTAACTATGGCTACACCTTC. Protein: CASSPQLGTAINYGYTF.

The chain is built from TRBV29-1 and TRBJ1-2; D remains unclear. V was clipped by 8 bases and J by 2 bases, with 12 bases between them. CDR1 is SQVTM and CDR2 is ANQGSEA in the germline V gene. CDR3 length equals 12 residues. The CDR3 region has the DNA TGCAGCTCCCGCGGCCAGAACTATGGCTACACCTTC. Its translation: CSSRGQNYGYTF.

The J gene is TRBJ1-2, the V gene TRBV7-2, with D hard to call. V shed 5 bases and J shed 4 bases, with 11 bases lying between them. The germline gives CDR1 SGHTA, CDR2 FQGNSA. This CDR3 has 13 amino acids. CDR3 sequence: CASSTEVLYGYTF. The CDR3 region has the DNA TGTGCCAGCAGCACAGAAGTTCTCTATGGCTACACCTTC.

The gene calls are TRBV9 and TRBJ2-3; 11 nucleotides align to TRBD2. The germline V gene encodes CDR1 SGDLS and CDR2 YYNGEE. The CDR3 runs 17 residues. V was clipped by 2 bases and J by 1 base; unmatched bases: 6. The CDR3 here is CASSVYPSGGRTDTQYF. DNA of the CDR3: TGTGCCAGCAGCGTGTACCCTAGCGGGGGGCGCACAGATACGCAGTATTTT.

J is TRBJ2-3 and V is TRBV20-1; TRBD1 is a possible D gene (5 bases). Germline values: CDR1 DFQATT, CDR2 SNEGSKA (reference sequence). This CDR3 contains 11 residues. Here the CDR3 DNA reads TGCAGAGGGGCAAGCACAGATACGCAGTATTTT. Encoded protein: CRGASTDTQYF.